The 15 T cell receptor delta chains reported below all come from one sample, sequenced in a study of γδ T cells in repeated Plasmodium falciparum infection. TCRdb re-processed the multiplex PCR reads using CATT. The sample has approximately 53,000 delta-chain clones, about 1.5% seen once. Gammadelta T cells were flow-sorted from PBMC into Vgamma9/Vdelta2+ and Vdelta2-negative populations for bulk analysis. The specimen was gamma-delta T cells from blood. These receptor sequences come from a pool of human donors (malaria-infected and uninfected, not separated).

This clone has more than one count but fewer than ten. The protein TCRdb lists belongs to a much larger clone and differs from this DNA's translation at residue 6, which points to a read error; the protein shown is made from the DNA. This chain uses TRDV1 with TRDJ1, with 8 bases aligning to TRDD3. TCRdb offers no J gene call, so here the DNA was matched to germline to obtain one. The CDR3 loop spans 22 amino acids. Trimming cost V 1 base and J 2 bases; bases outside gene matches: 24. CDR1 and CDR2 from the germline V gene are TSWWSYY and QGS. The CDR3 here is CALGERPYAGALVVGDTDKLIF. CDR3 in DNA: TGTGCTCTTGGGGAACGGCCTTACGCTGGTGCTTTAGTAGTGGGGGATACCGATAAACTCATCTTT.

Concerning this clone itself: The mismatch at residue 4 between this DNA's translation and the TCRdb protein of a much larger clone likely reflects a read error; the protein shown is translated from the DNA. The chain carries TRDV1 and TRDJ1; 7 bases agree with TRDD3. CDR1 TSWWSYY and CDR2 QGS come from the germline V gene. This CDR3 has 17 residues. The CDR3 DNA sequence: TGTGCTCTTGAGGAATACAGCCTGGGATACTACCGGGATAAACTCATCTTT. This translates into CALEEYSLGYYRDKLIF.

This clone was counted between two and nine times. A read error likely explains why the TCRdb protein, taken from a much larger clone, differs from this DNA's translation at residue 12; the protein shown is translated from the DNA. For the CDR3, the DNA is TGTGCTCTTGGGGAACTAAAGGCCTCCTTGGCTGAGGGATTCACCTGCACCGATAAACTCATCTTT. This sequence encodes CALGELKASLAEGFTCTDKLIF. V and J are TRDV1 and TRDJ1, with a weak D call TRDD3 (5 bases). Here the J gene came from matching the DNA to germline, since TCRdb omits it. This CDR3 contains 22 residues. CDR1 is TSWWSYY and CDR2 is QGS in the germline V gene. V was trimmed by 0 bases and J by 1 base, leaving 30 bases between them.

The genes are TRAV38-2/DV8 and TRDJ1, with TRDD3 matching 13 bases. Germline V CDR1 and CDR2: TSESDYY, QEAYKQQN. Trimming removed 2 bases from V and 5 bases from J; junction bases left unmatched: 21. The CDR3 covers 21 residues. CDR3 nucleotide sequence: TGTGCTTATAGGAGAGAGGCCTCCTACAGGTACTGGGGGATACGCGGAGATAAACTCATCTTT. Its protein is CAYRREASYRYWGIRGDKLIF.

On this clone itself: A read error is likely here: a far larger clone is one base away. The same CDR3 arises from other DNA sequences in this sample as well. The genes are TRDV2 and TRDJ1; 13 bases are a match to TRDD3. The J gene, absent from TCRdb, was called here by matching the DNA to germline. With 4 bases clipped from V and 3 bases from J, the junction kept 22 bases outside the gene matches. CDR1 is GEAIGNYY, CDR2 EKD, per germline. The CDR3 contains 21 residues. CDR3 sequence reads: CACESLRIEGTGGYASDKLIF. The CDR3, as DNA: TGTGCCTGTGAGTCCCTTCGAATCGAGGGTACTGGGGGATACGCGTCCGATAAACTCATCTTT.

Written as DNA, the CDR3 is TGTGCTCTTGGGGAATCTTTCCTAAACACCGATAAACTCATCTTT. This codes for CALGESFLNTDKLIF. The chain employs TRDV1 and TRDJ1; D may be TRDD2 (6 bases). Here the J gene came from matching the DNA to germline, since TCRdb omits it. CDR1 and CDR2 from the germline V gene are TSWWSYY and QGS. The V gene lost 2 bases and the J gene lost 0 bases, with 10 bases spanning the gap. The CDR3 consists of 15 residues.

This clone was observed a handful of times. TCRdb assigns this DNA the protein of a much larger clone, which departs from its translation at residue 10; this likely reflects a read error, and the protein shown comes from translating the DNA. CDR3 nucleotides: TGTGCTCTTGGGGAACTCGCCACGTCACCTGGAGGGATCTCTAGGGGGTACACCGATAAACTCATCTTT. Translating gives CALGELATSPGGISRGYTDKLIF. The chain joins TRDV1 to TRDJ1; D perhaps matches TRDD3 (5 bases). The J gene comes from matching the DNA to germline here; TCRdb lacks it. The CDR3 totals 23 residues. V was clipped by 0 bases and J by 0 bases, with 32 bases between them. In germline, CDR1 is TSWWSYY, CDR2 QGS.

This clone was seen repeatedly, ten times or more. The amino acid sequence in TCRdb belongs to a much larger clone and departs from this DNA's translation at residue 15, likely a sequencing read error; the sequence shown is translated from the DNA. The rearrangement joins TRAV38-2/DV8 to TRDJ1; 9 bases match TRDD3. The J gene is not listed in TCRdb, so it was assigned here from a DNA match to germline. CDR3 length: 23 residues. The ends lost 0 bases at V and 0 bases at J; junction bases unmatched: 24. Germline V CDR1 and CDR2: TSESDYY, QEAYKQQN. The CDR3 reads CAYRSAFISWGMLASPYTDKLIF. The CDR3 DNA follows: TGTGCTTATAGGAGCGCGTTCATCTCCTGGGGGATGCTCGCCTCCCCTTACACCGATAAACTCATCTTT.

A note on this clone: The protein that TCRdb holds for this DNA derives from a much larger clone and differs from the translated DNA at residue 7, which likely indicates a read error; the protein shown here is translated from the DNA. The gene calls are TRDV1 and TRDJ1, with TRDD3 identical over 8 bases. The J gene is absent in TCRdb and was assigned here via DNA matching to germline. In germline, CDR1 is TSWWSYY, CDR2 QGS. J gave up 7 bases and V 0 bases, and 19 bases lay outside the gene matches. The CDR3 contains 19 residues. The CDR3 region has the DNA TGTGCTCTTGGGGAACTAATACCTACGGGGGATAAATTAATACGTAAACTCATCTTT. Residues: CALGELIPTGDKLIRKLIF.

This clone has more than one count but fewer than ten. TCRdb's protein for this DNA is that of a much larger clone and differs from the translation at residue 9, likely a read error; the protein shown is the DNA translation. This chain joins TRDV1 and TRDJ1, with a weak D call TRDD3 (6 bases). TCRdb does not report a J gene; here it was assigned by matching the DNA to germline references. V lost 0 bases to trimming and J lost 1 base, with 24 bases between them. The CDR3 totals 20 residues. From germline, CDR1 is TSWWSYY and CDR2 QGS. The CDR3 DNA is TGTGCTCTTGGGGAACTTTCCCGTGAGGATACAGGGGGGGGCACCGATAAACTCATCTTT. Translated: CALGELSREDTGGGTDKLIF.

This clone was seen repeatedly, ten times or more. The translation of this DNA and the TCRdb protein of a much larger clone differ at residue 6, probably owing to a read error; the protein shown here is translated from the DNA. The CDR3 nucleotides are TGTGCTCTTGGAACAGGGGGTTCCCTGAGATTCGCCGATAAACTCATCTTT. Amino acids: CALGTGGSLRFADKLIF. V usage is TRDV1 and J usage is TRDJ1; tentatively, D is TRDD3 (5 bases). The J gene comes from matching the DNA to germline here; TCRdb lacks it. CDR3 size: 17 residues. The germline V gene encodes CDR1 TSWWSYY and CDR2 QGS. The V gene lost 6 bases and the J gene lost 3 bases, with 23 bases spanning the gap.

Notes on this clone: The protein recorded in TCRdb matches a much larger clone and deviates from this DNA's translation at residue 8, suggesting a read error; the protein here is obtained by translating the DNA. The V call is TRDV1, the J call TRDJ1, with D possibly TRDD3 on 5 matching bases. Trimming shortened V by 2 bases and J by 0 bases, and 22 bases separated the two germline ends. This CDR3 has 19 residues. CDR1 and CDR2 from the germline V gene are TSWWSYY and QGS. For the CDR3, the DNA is TGTGCTCTTGGGGAAGATATCCCCGGGATTCCCCCGTACACCGATAAACTCATCTTT. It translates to CALGEDIPGIPPYTDKLIF.

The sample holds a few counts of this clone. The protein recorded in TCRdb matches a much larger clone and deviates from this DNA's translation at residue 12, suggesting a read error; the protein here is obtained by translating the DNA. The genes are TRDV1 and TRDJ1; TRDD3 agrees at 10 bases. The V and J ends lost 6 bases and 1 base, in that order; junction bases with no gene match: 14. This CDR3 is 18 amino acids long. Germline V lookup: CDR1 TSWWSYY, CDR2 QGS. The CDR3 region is CALGLPTGDTRCTDKLIF. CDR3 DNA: TGTGCTCTTGGACTCCCTACGGGGGATACGCGCTGCACCGATAAACTCATCTTT.

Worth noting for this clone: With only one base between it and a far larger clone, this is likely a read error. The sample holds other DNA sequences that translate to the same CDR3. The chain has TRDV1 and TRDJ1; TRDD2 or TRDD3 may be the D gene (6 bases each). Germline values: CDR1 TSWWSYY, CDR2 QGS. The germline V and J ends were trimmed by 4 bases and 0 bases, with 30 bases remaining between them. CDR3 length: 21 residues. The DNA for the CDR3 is TGTGCTCTTGGGGCGTACCTCCCGTCCTACGACCTCTGGGGAAACACCGATAAACTCATCTTT. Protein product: CALGAYLPSYDLWGNTDKLIF.

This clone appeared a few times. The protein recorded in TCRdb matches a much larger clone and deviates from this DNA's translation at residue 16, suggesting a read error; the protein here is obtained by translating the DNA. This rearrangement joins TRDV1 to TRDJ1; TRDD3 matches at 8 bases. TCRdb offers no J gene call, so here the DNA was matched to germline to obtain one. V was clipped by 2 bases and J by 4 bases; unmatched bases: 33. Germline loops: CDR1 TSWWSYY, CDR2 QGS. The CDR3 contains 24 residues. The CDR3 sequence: CALGENSVSELSPGGHGQRDKLIF. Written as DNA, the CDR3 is TGTGCTCTTGGGGAAAACTCTGTATCCGAGTTGTCACCTGGGGGACATGGCCAGCGCGATAAACTCATCTTT.